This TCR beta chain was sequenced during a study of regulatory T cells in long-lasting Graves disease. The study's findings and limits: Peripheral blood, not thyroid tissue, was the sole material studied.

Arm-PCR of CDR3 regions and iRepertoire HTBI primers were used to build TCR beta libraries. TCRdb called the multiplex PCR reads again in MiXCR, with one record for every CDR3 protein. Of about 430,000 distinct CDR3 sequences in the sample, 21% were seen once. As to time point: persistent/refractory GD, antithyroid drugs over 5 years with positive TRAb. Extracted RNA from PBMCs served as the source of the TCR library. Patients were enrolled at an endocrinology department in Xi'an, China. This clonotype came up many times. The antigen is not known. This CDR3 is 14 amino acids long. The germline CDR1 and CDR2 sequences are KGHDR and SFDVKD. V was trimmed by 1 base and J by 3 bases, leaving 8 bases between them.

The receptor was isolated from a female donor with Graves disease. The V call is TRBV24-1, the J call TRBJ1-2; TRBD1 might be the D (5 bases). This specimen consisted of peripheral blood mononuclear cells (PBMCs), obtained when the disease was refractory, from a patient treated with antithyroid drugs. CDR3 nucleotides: TGTGCCACCAGTGATTTCGGGGCAGACTATGGCTACACCTTC. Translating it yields CATSDFGADYGYTF.